These T cell receptor beta chains were read from a single sample in a study of shared T cell receptors in the human thymus. The data were produced by immunoSEQ multiplex PCR, yet TCRdb's version contains in-frame clones alone and is incomplete. The sample lists some 660,000 clones; roughly 86% were seen once. The sample was also linked to a second study, of human thymus T cells.

What was sequenced was thymocytes. These receptor sequences come from a boy under two years old with a congenital heart defect. Each CDR3 is given without its conserved first and last residue. The order of the fields is CDR3 length, V gene, J gene, CDR3 protein.

len: 12; v_gene: TRBV5-8; j_gene: TRBJ1-2; CDR3aa: ASSLARDRGGYT
len: 14; v_gene: TRBV2; j_gene: TRBJ1-5; CDR3aa: ASSEGRDRGNQPQH
len: 12; v_gene: TRBV27; j_gene: TRBJ1-2; CDR3aa: ASSLAGGWYGYT
len: 13; v_gene: TRBV7-9; j_gene: TRBJ2-3; CDR3aa: ASSTPKRPLDTQY
len: 21; v_gene: TRBV2; j_gene: TRBJ2-1; CDR3aa: ASRDPGQGASSGRAGPYNEQF
len: 11; v_gene: TRBV7-9; j_gene: TRBJ2-5; CDR3aa: ASTTGGQETQY
len: 15; v_gene: TRBV5-4; j_gene: TRBJ2-1; CDR3aa: ASSLLRRDRGYNEQF
len: 18; v_gene: TRBV28; j_gene: TRBJ1-1; CDR3aa: ASSLCQHLNRDSHNTEAF
len: 17; v_gene: TRBV4-1; j_gene: TRBJ1-2; CDR3aa: ASSQDMTSGTGTNYGYT
len: 10; v_gene: TRBV6-6; j_gene: TRBJ2-7; CDR3aa: ASSTGRHEQY
len: 15; v_gene: TRBV27; j_gene: TRBJ1-1; CDR3aa: ASSFNNLGVWGTEAF
len: 13; v_gene: TRBV6-5; j_gene: TRBJ2-7; CDR3aa: ASSSHTGESYEQY
len: 13; v_gene: TRBV25-1; j_gene: TRBJ1-4; CDR3aa: ASRTRTGVDEKLF
len: 11; v_gene: TRBV14; j_gene: TRBJ2-7; CDR3aa: ASSQKHRQGAD
len: 12; v_gene: TRBV27; j_gene: TRBJ2-1; CDR3aa: ASRQKDRANEQF
len: 12; v_gene: TRBV4-1; j_gene: TRBJ2-1; CDR3aa: ASSQDDRENEQF
len: 13; v_gene: TRBV9; j_gene: TRBJ1-5; CDR3aa: ASSPTGGSNQPQH
len: 11; v_gene: TRBV6-5; j_gene: TRBJ1-1; CDR3aa: ASSYFRETEAF
len: 14; v_gene: TRBV30; j_gene: TRBJ2-1; CDR3aa: AWSAKGKSSYNEQF
len: 13; v_gene: TRBV25-1; j_gene: TRBJ1-4; CDR3aa: ASSDLGQPQGKLF
len: 14; v_gene: TRBV4-2; j_gene: TRBJ2-5; CDR3aa: ASSQDITSGQETQY
len: 10; v_gene: TRBV30; j_gene: TRBJ1-1; CDR3aa: AWSRSNTEAF
len: 10; v_gene: TRBV29-1; j_gene: TRBJ2-7; CDR3aa: SVRDRDYEQY
len: 11; v_gene: TRBV6-4; j_gene: TRBJ2-1; CDR3aa: ASSGRRGNEQF
len: 13; v_gene: TRBV5-8; j_gene: TRBJ2-1; CDR3aa: ASSLQVGGYNEQF
len: 14; v_gene: TRBV5-1; j_gene: .; CDR3aa: ASSLATTGRKYEQY
len: 16; v_gene: TRBV6-1; j_gene: TRBJ2-2; CDR3aa: ASSDGSLGDVDTGELF
len: 12; v_gene: TRBV27; j_gene: TRBJ2-3; CDR3aa: ASSKRESGDTQY
len: 14; v_gene: TRBV28; j_gene: TRBJ2-1; CDR3aa: ASSCREDRPSNEQF
len: 10; v_gene: TRBV27; j_gene: TRBJ2-4; CDR3aa: ASTTDSGVQY
len: 14; v_gene: TRBV27; j_gene: TRBJ1-6; CDR3aa: ASSFISQGKFSPLH
len: 13; v_gene: TRBV7-2; j_gene: TRBJ1-1; CDR3aa: ASRSEWRSSTEAF
len: 18; v_gene: TRBV29-1; j_gene: TRBJ1-5; CDR3aa: SVEDPRTDRMAYSNQPQH
len: 12; v_gene: TRBV7-9; j_gene: TRBJ2-7; CDR3aa: ASSLVQGTYEQY
len: 9; v_gene: TRBV20-1; j_gene: TRBJ1-4; CDR3aa: SARSGEKLF
len: 14; v_gene: TRBV14; j_gene: TRBJ2-1; CDR3aa: ASSLTGTSGYNEQF